This T cell receptor beta chain stems from a study of blood T cell repertoires in COVID-19. The data were produced by immunoSEQ multiplex PCR, yet TCRdb's version contains in-frame clones alone and is incomplete. The sample lists tens of thousands of clones, roughly 90% occurring once. The receptor's source is a human donor in a cohort sampled during active COVID-19. The sample comprised peripheral blood.

The CDR3 is CASSLDGGIYNEQFF. The DNA of the CDR3 is TGTGCCAGCAGTTTAGATGGCGGGATCTACAATGAGCAGTTCTTC. The chain employs TRBV27 and TRBJ2-1, with D perhaps matching TRBD2 (6 bases). Per the germline V gene, CDR1 is MNHEY and CDR2 is SMNVEV (reference sequence). With 2 bases removed from V and 3 bases from J, the gap between germline ends came to 11 bases. The CDR3 runs to 15 residues.